The 18 T cell receptor beta chains below come from one sample, sequenced in a study of CD8+ T cells in alopecia areata. Treatment of the sample: oral pan-JAK inhibitor, 5-10 mg twice daily. TCR sequencing used cDNA made by reverse transcription of extracted RNA. Sequencing was performed with immunoSEQ multiplex PCR; in TCRdb, only in-frame clones are kept and a portion is missing. The sample shows about 140,000 clones, 86% of them seen only once. The sequencing used CD8+ T cells sorted from blood, collected at week 4, from a patient treated with tofacitinib. The receptor source for this set is a human donor with alopecia areata.

There are a few counts of this clone. The V gene is TRBV29-1, the J gene TRBJ2-3; D is unresolved. Germline V gene data show CDR1 as SQVTM and CDR2 as ANQGSEA. The CDR3 runs to 15 residues. Trimming cost V 4 bases and J 3 bases, with 17 bases left between them. Written as DNA, the CDR3 is TGCAGCGTTGGACCACTGAGGCTCGAGACAGATACGCAGTATTTT. Translation gives CSVGPLRLETDTQYF.

The V gene is TRBV5-1, the J gene TRBJ2-7, with TRBD1 matching 10 bases. The CDR3 has 13 residues. Germline loops: CDR1 SGHRS, CDR2 YFSETQ. The J segment lost 4 bases and the V segment lost 8 bases, leaving 6 bases of the junction unmatched. CDR3 coding DNA: TGCGCCAGTACCGGGACAGGGGATTACGAGCAGTACTTC. This sequence encodes CASTGTGDYEQYF.

This clone was recorded only once. The chain employs TRBV9 and TRBJ2-2, with TRBD1 matching over 10 bases. V trimming: 2 bases; J trimming: 6 bases; junction bases outside the gene matches: 7. This CDR3 region has 16 residues. CDR1 SGDLS and CDR2 YYNGEE come from the germline V gene. The CDR3 coding sequence is TGTGCCAGCAGCGTGGGGGGACAGGGGATTCCCGGGGAGCTGTTTTTT. This encodes CASSVGGQGIPGELFF.

This clone was recorded a few times. The chain couples TRBV10-3 to TRBJ1-5, with 8 bases fitting TRBD1. J was trimmed by 5 bases and V by 3 bases; bases with no gene match: 9. Germline V CDR1 and CDR2: ENHRY, SYGVKD. The CDR3 contains 16 residues. As DNA, the CDR3 is TGTGCCATCAGTGAACGGGACAGGAGAGGGGATCAGCCCCAGCATTTT. Translation gives CAISERDRRGDQPQHF.

The chain uses TRBV5-1 and TRBJ2-1; tentatively, D is TRBD2 (6 bases). This CDR3 region has 15 residues. V shed 4 bases and J shed 7 bases, with 18 bases lying between them. Germline-derived CDR1 and CDR2 are SGHRS and YFSETQ. The CDR3 DNA follows: TGCGCCAGCAGCATCTGGACCGGGACTTCTAATGAGCAGTTCTTC. Translated, it gives CASSIWTGTSNEQFF.

J is TRBJ2-1 and V is TRBV10-2; TRBD1 matches at 9 bases. The CDR3 is made up of 14 amino acids. The J segment lost 9 bases and the V segment lost 7 bases, leaving 10 bases of the junction unmatched. CDR1 and CDR2 (germline): WSHSY, SAAADI. CDR3 region: CASKGTGPFGEQFF. For the CDR3, the DNA is TGCGCCAGCAAAGGGACAGGGCCTTTTGGTGAGCAGTTCTTC.

This rearrangement joins TRBV19 to TRBJ2-3; TRBD2 matches 8 bases. This CDR3 spans 16 amino acids. Unmatched junction bases numbered 7, after V lost 5 bases and J lost 0 bases. Germline CDR1 LNHDA, CDR2 SQIVND (reference sequence). The CDR3 DNA reads TGTGCCAGTAGTCTTAGCGGGGAGCCTAGCACAGATACGCAGTATTTT. Translated: CASSLSGEPSTDTQYF.

This clone came up once. CDR3 residues: CASSYPYTGELFF. The CDR3 DNA reads as TGTGCCAGCAGTTACCCTTACACCGGGGAGCTGTTTTTT. V and J are TRBV6-5 and TRBJ2-2; D is undetermined. Trimming stripped 2 bases from V and 3 bases from J, with 4 bases between. The CDR3 runs to 13 residues. Germline values: CDR1 MNHEY, CDR2 SVGAGI.

The chain combines TRBV9 with TRBJ2-7, with D perhaps matching TRBD2 (5 bases). Looked up from germline, CDR1 is SGDLS and CDR2 is YYNGEE. The CDR3 runs to 15 residues. V gave up 4 bases and J gave up 6 bases, with 20 bases separating them. CDR3 region: CASSPEGRTGVEQYF. The CDR3 DNA reads TGTGCCAGCAGCCCTGAGGGCAGGACCGGGGTCGAGCAGTACTTC.

The chain combines TRBV7-2 with TRBJ2-7; 8 nucleotides align to TRBD2. V trimming: 0 bases; J trimming: 4 bases; junction bases outside the gene matches: 5. Germline CDR1 is SGHTA and CDR2 is FQGNSA. CDR3 size: 15 residues. The CDR3 here is CASSLAPSGLYEQYF. The CDR3 DNA sequence: TGTGCCAGCAGCTTAGCCCCTAGCGGGTTATACGAGCAGTACTTC. Filled out from reference TRBV7-2 and TRBJ2-7, the complete variable domain reads GAGVSQSPSNKVTEKGKDVELRCDPISGHTALYWYRQSLGQGLEFLIYFQGNSAPDKSGLPSDRFSAERTGGSVSTLTIQRTQQEDSAVYLCASSLAPSGLYEQYFGPGTRLTVT.

The V gene is TRBV9, the J gene TRBJ2-2, with D uncertain. Per germline, CDR1 SGDLS and CDR2 YYNGEE. The CDR3 spans 13 residues. V gave up 3 bases and J gave up 1 base, with 4 bases separating them. CDR3 region: CASSGQNTGELFF. The CDR3 nucleotides read TGTGCCAGCAGCGGACAGAACACCGGGGAGCTGTTTTTT.

This chain links TRBV30 with TRBJ2-7; 9 bases agree with TRBD1. With 1 base clipped from V and 6 bases from J, the junction kept 1 base outside the gene matches. This CDR3 is 12 amino acids long. CDR1 is GTSNPN, CDR2 SVGIG, per germline (reference sequence). The CDR3 DNA reads as TGTGCCTGGAGTGAGACAGGGGGCGAGCAGTACTTC. This translates into CAWSETGGEQYF.

This clone was seen more than once but under ten times. The chain uses TRBV11-2 and TRBJ2-3; 8 bases align to TRBD2. Per germline, CDR1 SGHAT and CDR2 FQNNGV. Trimming took 8 bases from V and 2 from J; bases not matched to a gene: 3. The CDR3 runs to 13 residues. CDR3 DNA: TGTGCCAGCGCGGGGGGATTCACAGATACGCAGTATTTT. Amino acid sequence: CASAGGFTDTQYF.

The gene calls are TRBV6-5 and TRBJ2-1; D not resolved. CDR3 size: 14 residues. The ends were cut back, 2 bases at V and 2 bases at J, with 7 bases in the middle. In germline, CDR1 is MNHEY, CDR2 SVGAGI. CDR3 protein: CASSYPPPYNEQFF. The CDR3 DNA follows: TGTGCCAGCAGTTACCCCCCTCCCTACAATGAGCAGTTCTTC.

The chain employs TRBV5-1 and TRBJ2-5, with D possibly being TRBD1 (6 bases). The V end was cut by 3 bases, the J end by 5 bases, with 20 bases between. The CDR3 covers 16 residues. CDR1 and CDR2 from the germline V gene are SGHRS and YFSETQ. Here the CDR3 DNA reads TGCGCCAGCAGCTCCGATCCGGGACACGGCTGGGAGACCCAGTACTTC. Amino acid sequence: CASSSDPGHGWETQYF. Looking up the rest from reference TRBV5-1 and TRBJ2-5 gives the full variable domain: KAGVTQTPRYLIKTRGQQVTLSCSPISGHRSVSWYQQTPGQGLQFLFEYFSETQRNKGNFPGRFSGRQFSNSRSEMNVSTLELGDSALYLCASSSDPGHGWETQYFGPGTRLLVL.

This sequence joins TRBV15 and TRBJ2-7; D gene uncertain. This CDR3 region has 13 residues. V lost 0 bases, J lost 0 bases, and 3 bases lay in between. Germline lookup yields CDR1 LNHNV and CDR2 YYDKDF (reference sequence). In DNA, the CDR3 is TGTGCCACCAGCAGAGAGGGCTCCTACGAGCAGTACTTC. Its protein is CATSREGSYEQYF.

CDR3 nucleotide sequence: TGTGCCAGCAGCTTAGATGGGGAGACCCAGTACTTC. It yields the protein CASSLDGETQYF. J is TRBJ2-5 and V is TRBV7-6, with D uncertain. The germline V gene has CDR1 SGHVS and CDR2 FNYEAQ. The CDR3 has 12 residues. V was cut by 1 base and J by 5 bases, with 5 bases left in between.

V gene TRBV5-1 combines with J gene TRBJ2-7; D gene unclear. Looked up from germline, CDR1 is SGHRS and CDR2 is YFSETQ. The CDR3 has 14 amino acids. V was clipped by 0 bases and J by 5 bases, with 12 bases between them. DNA for the CDR3: TGCGCCAGCAGCTTGGACAGCGCATATCACGAGCAGTACTTC. Amino acid sequence: CASSLDSAYHEQYF.